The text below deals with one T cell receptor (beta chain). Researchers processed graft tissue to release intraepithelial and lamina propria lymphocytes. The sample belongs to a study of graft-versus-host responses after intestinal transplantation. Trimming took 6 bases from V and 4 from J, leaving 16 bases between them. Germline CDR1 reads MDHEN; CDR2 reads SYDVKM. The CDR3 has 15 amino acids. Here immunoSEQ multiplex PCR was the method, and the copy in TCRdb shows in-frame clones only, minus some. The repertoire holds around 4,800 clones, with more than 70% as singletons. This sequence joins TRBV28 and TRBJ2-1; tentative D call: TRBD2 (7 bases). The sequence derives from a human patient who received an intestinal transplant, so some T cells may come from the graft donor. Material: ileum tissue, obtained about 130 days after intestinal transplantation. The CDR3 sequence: CASRGGGAVYNEQFF. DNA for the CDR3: TGTGCCAGCAGGGGCGGGGGCGCCGTTTACAATGAGCAGTTCTTC.